The clone carrying this T cell receptor (beta chain) was recorded once. Its target is unknown. The PCR employed 60 Vbeta primers together with 13 Jbeta primers. This table comes from immunoSEQ multiplex PCR, and its TCRdb copy is limited to in-frame clones, with some not included. The repertoire consists of about 85,000 clones, with 75% to 85% occurring once and the leading ten covering approximately 31%. The data derive from a study of cytomegalovirus exposure and HLA in healthy donors. Study-wide results and limits: A later analysis linked fewer than 20,000 TCR beta sequences to HLA alleles at 0.05 false discovery rate. Some TCR beta chains (about 170 of them) were listed as cytomegalovirus-associated.

Sequencing was carried out using PBMCs. This receptor was obtained from a man aged 45-65 years in good health and CMV-seropositive.

For the CDR3, the DNA is TGTGCCAGCAGCTTGGGGACATCTCCTTATGGCTACACCTTC. Its protein is CASSLGTSPYGYTF. This chain joins TRBV5-8 and TRBJ1-2; tentative D call: TRBD1 (5 bases). Germline CDR1 reads SGHTS; CDR2 reads YDEGEE. The CDR3 has 14 amino acids. Deletions cut 0 bases from V and 5 bases from J, with 11 bases between.